These 21 T cell receptor beta chains originate from one sample sequenced in a study of T cell repertoires in cytomegalovirus infection. TCRdb passed the reads through MiXCR, listing each CDR3 protein once. The sample lists fewer than 300,000 distinct CDR3 sequences; about 23% were seen once. The sample consisted of PBMCs. The receptors shown here come from a human donor in good health (CMV status not recorded). Some clones in this sample may be carry-over from other donors' samples.

This clonotype was counted ten times or more. The V call is TRBV7-2, the J call TRBJ2-4; D uncertain. In germline, CDR1 is SGHTA, CDR2 FQGNSA. The CDR3 loop spans 13 amino acids. V was trimmed by 4 bases and J by 3 bases, leaving 7 bases between them. The CDR3 DNA follows: TGTGCCAGCAGCTCCGCGGTCAAAAACATTCAGTACTTC. The encoded protein is CASSSAVKNIQYF.

This clonotype was seen only once. The chain carries TRBV11-2 and TRBJ1-2; 8 positions agree with TRBD1. V shed 5 bases and J 1 base; nucleotides not matched to a gene: 9. Germline V CDR1 and CDR2: SGHAT, FQNNGV. The CDR3 is 16 amino acids. The CDR3 spells CASSPLGQGRNYGYTF. The CDR3 nucleotides read TGTGCCAGCAGCCCACTAGGACAGGGACGTAACTATGGCTACACCTTC.

In this sample, this clonotype turned up many times. The rearrangement uses TRBV7-9 and TRBJ2-7; D may correspond to TRBD1 or TRBD2 (5 bases each). V was clipped by 4 bases and J by 6 bases, with 25 bases between them. The CDR3 totals 17 residues. Germline V gene sequence: CDR1 SEHNR, CDR2 FQNEAQ (reference sequence). In DNA, the CDR3 is TGTGCCAGCAGCTCCCCGCGTTTGGGGACCGAGCCCCGCGAGCAGTACTTC. Its translation: CASSSPRLGTEPREQYF.

The chain joins TRBV5-1 to TRBJ1-5; D unresolved. Germline lookup yields CDR1 SGHRS and CDR2 YFSETQ. CDR3 length: 15 residues. The V end lost 0 bases, the J end lost 4 bases, and 11 bases lay between the germline ends. CDR3 in amino acids: CASSLGLGINQPQHF. DNA for the CDR3: TGCGCCAGCAGCTTGGGGCTAGGTATTAATCAGCCCCAGCATTTT.

V and J are TRBV15 and TRBJ2-3; tentatively, D is TRBD1 (6 bases). V lost 8 bases and J 6 bases, leaving 18 bases between the germline ends. This CDR3 is built from 14 residues. Per the germline V gene, CDR1 is LNHNV and CDR2 is YYDKDF (reference sequence). The CDR3 DNA is TGTGCCACCCTAGAACAGGGCGAGTGGGATACGCAGTATTTT. Its translation is CATLEQGEWDTQYF.

This clonotype appeared a few times. The chain recombines TRBV11-2 with TRBJ2-6, with TRBD1 identical over 9 bases. Germline V gives CDR1 SGHAT, CDR2 FQNNGV. The CDR3 extends over 18 amino acids. Trimming took 3 bases from V and 2 from J; bases not matched to a gene: 8. DNA for the CDR3: TGTGCCAGCAGCTTCACGGACAGGGGAGTAGCTGGGGCCAACGTCCTGACTTTC. Amino acids: CASSFTDRGVAGANVLTF.

This sequence joins TRBV30 and TRBJ1-1; D is uncertain. Germline V CDR1 and CDR2: GTSNPN, SVGIG (reference sequence). The CDR3 extends over 13 amino acids. Trimming removed 3 bases at V and 5 bases at J, with 13 bases between. The CDR3 here is CAWRLPGRTEAFF. DNA of the CDR3: TGTGCCTGGAGGCTACCCGGGAGAACTGAAGCTTTCTTT. Combining the CDR3 with reference TRBV30 and TRBJ1-1 gives the whole variable domain SQTIHQWPATLVQPVGSPLSLECTVEGTSNPNLYWYRQAAGRGLQLLFYSVGIGQISSEVPQNLSASRPQDRQFILSSKKLLLSDSGFYLCAWRLPGRTEAFFGQGTRLTVV.

DNA for the CDR3: TGTGCCAGCAGTTTCGGAGGGCACATTCAGTACTTC. This translates into CASSFGGHIQYF. The chain carries TRBV28 and TRBJ2-4; D may be TRBD2 (6 bases). V dropped 3 bases and J dropped 8 bases, with 8 bases sitting between them. The CDR3 extends over 12 amino acids. CDR1 is MDHEN, CDR2 SYDVKM, per germline. The complete variable domain, with remaining parts taken from reference TRBV28 and TRBJ2-4, reads DVKVTQSSRYLVKRTGEKVFLECVQDMDHENMFWYRQDPGLGLRLIYFSYDVKMKEKGDIPEGYSVSREKKERFSLILESASTNQTSMYLCASSFGGHIQYFGAGTRLSVL.

The chain recombines TRBV7-8 with TRBJ2-1; 7 positions agree with TRBD2. In germline, CDR1 is SGHVS, CDR2 FQNEAQ. V dropped 3 bases and J dropped 3; count of bases not matched to a gene: 5. There are 15 residues in the CDR3. CDR3 amino acids: CASSFPAGFYNEQFF. The CDR3 DNA is TGTGCCAGCAGCTTTCCAGCGGGATTCTACAATGAGCAGTTCTTC.

This clonotype was counted between two and nine times. The chain uses TRBV2 and TRBJ1-5; D remains unclear. Germline V gene data show CDR1 as SNHLY and CDR2 as FYNNEI. CDR3 length equals 15 residues. Trimming pared 6 bases from V and 6 bases from J, leaving 18 bases between. The CDR3 is CASRVDILGGQPQHF. DNA of the CDR3: TGTGCCAGCAGGGTCGACATCCTCGGCGGTCAGCCCCAGCATTTT. Full variable domain (rest looked up from reference TRBV2 and TRBJ1-5): EPEVTQTPSHQVTQMGQEVILRCVPISNHLYFYWYRQILGQKVEFLVSFYNNEISEKSEIFDDQFSVERPDGSNFTLKIRSTKLEDSAMYFCASRVDILGGQPQHFGDGTRLSIL.

The chain couples TRBV20-1 to TRBJ2-1; perhaps TRBD2 as D (6 bases). The CDR3 runs 16 residues. Germline V CDR1 and CDR2: DFQATT, SNEGSKA (reference sequence). The V end was cut by 1 base, the J end by 0 bases, with 13 bases between. CDR3 loop: CSARGSDGSSYNEQFF. CDR3 coding DNA: TGCAGTGCTAGAGGAAGCGACGGGAGCTCCTACAATGAGCAGTTCTTC.

This clonotype was observed a handful of times. V is TRBV11-2 and J is TRBJ2-2; D is uncertain. This CDR3 comprises 14 residues. V was trimmed by 5 bases and J by 3 bases, leaving 10 bases between them. Per germline, CDR1 SGHAT and CDR2 FQNNGV. The CDR3 reads CASSRVYDTGELFF. As DNA, the CDR3 is TGTGCCAGCAGCCGGGTTTACGACACCGGGGAGCTGTTTTTT.

CDR3 bases: TGTGCCAGCAACCCGGGACGGATCTACACCGGGGAGCTGTTTTTT. It encodes CASNPGRIYTGELFF. The rearrangement links TRBV6-2 or TRBV6-3 to TRBJ2-2; D possibly uses TRBD1 or TRBD2 (5 bases each). Germline CDR1 reads MNHEY; CDR2 reads SVGEGT. Trimming took off 7 bases at V and 3 bases at J, with 15 bases between the two ends. This CDR3 region has 15 residues.

The J gene is TRBJ1-5, the V gene TRBV20-1; possible D gene TRBD1, 5 bases. The CDR3 has 12 amino acids. Trimming took off 6 bases at V and 6 bases at J, with 12 bases between the two ends. Germline V gene sequence: CDR1 DFQATT, CDR2 SNEGSKA (reference sequence). As DNA, the CDR3 is TGCAGTGCAGCCGGGGGAACTCAGCCCCAGCATTTT. Its protein is CSAAGGTQPQHF.

This clonotype has more than one count but fewer than ten. CDR3 protein: CASSQVGLGNEQFF. The CDR3 DNA reads as TGCGCCAGCAGCCAAGTGGGTCTGGGAAATGAGCAGTTCTTC. The chain couples TRBV4-1 to TRBJ2-1; no reliable D call. Germline lookup yields CDR1 MGHRA and CDR2 YSYEKL. CDR3 length: 14 residues. V lost 1 base, J lost 7 bases, and 11 bases lay in between.

The chain couples TRBV28 to TRBJ1-6; a weak D match, TRBD1 (5 bases). V was cut by 10 bases and J by 7 bases, with 20 bases left in between. The germline gives CDR1 MDHEN, CDR2 SYDVKM. This CDR3 contains 15 residues. CDR3 loop: CATNLAAAGNSPLHF. CDR3 coding DNA: TGTGCCACCAATTTGGCTGCCGCAGGGAATTCACCCCTCCACTTT.

This clonotype has just a few counts. The chain employs TRBV6-1 and TRBJ2-6, with TRBD1 identical over 7 bases. This CDR3 spans 15 amino acids. V lost 8 bases, J lost 0 bases, and 4 bases stayed unmatched. Germline V lookup: CDR1 MNHNS, CDR2 SASEGT. CDR3 residues: CASGGQFSGANVLTF. The CDR3 nucleotides read TGTGCCAGCGGGGGACAGTTCTCTGGGGCCAACGTCCTGACTTTC.

In its sample, this clonotype was seen a few times. The chain has TRBV29-1 and TRBJ2-1, with TRBD2 matching over 7 bases. This CDR3 is 15 amino acids long. CDR1 is SQVTM and CDR2 is ANQGSEA in the germline V gene. Losses at the gene ends were 3 bases for V and 4 bases for J; bases not matched to a gene: 9. The CDR3 region is CSVEGSLAEYNEQFF. CDR3 coding DNA: TGCAGCGTTGAGGGTAGCCTAGCGGAATACAATGAGCAGTTCTTC.

This clonotype showed up just a few times. This chain links TRBV7-6 with TRBJ2-7, with D tentatively TRBD1 (6 bases). This CDR3 is built from 14 residues. The V and J ends lost 3 bases and 3 bases respectively, with 12 bases between them. The germline CDR1 and CDR2 sequences are SGHVS and FNYEAQ. In nucleotides, the CDR3 is TGTGCCAGCAGCTTGGCAGGGGTGGACTACGAGCAGTACTTC. Encoded protein: CASSLAGVDYEQYF. The variable domain in full, with the rest retrieved from reference TRBV7-6 and TRBJ2-7, is GAGVSQSPRYKVTKRGQDVALRCDPISGHVSLYWYRQALGQGPEFLTYFNYEAQQDKSGLPNDRFSAERPEGSISTLTIQRTEQRDSAMYRCASSLAGVDYEQYFGPGTRLTVT.

This clonotype was found a few times. The rearrangement uses TRBV12-3 or TRBV12-4 and TRBJ1-4; 9 bases agree with TRBD1. This CDR3 is built from 14 residues. The V and J ends lost 5 bases and 8 bases, in that order; junction bases with no gene match: 6. CDR3 amino acids: CASSMGQGREKLFF. CDR3 nucleotide sequence: TGTGCCAGCAGTATGGGACAGGGAAGAGAAAAACTGTTTTTT.

This clonotype was recorded at least ten times. The chain is built from TRBV5-1 and TRBJ1-5; D is perhaps TRBD1 (6 bases). The germline V gene encodes CDR1 SGHRS and CDR2 YFSETQ. V lost 2 bases, J lost 5 bases, and 11 bases lay in between. The CDR3 consists of 14 residues. This CDR3 reads CASSLQGSDQPQHF. CDR3 DNA sequence: TGCGCCAGCAGCTTACAGGGTTCCGATCAGCCCCAGCATTTT.